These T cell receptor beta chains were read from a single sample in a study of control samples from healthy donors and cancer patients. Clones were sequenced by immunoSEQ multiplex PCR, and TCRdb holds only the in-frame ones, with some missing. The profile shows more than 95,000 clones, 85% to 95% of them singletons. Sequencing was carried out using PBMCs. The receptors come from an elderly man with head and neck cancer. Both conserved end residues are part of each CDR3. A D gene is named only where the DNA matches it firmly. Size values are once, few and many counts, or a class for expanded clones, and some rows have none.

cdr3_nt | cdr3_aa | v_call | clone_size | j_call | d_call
TGTGCCAGCAAATTTGACAGGGGGTCTTACGAGCAGTACTTC | CASKFDRGSYEQYF | TRBV6-6 | NA | TRBJ2-7 | TRBD1
TGTGCCAGCAGCCAGAGCACTAGTGGGGTGGGCGAGCAGTACTTC | CASSQSTSGVGEQYF | TRBV3-1/TRBV3-2 | once | TRBJ2-7 | NA
TGTGCCAGCAGCCAACTTATCGGACTAGCGGCCCCTCGGGATGAGCAGTTCTTC | CASSQLIGLAAPRDEQFF | TRBV3-1/TRBV3-2 | NA | TRBJ2-1 | TRBD2
TGCGCCAGCAGCCAGGGGGGGGTTGCCGAGCAGTTCTTC | CASSQGGVAEQFF | TRBV4-3 | NA | TRBJ2-1 | TRBD2
TGTGCCATCAGTGGGGGGGGACAGGGAGGCTCCTACGAGCAGTACTTC | CAISGGGQGGSYEQYF | TRBV10-3 | NA | TRBJ2-7 | TRBD1
TGTGCCACCAGCCCAAACTACAGGGCACCGGAGACCCAGTACTTC | CATSPNYRAPETQYF | TRBV15 | NA | TRBJ2-5 | NA
TGTGCCTCTCTTCGGCAGTCCGCCGGGGAGCTGTTTTTT | CASLRQSAGELFF | TRBV6-5 | NA | TRBJ2-2 | NA
TGTGCCAGCAGTTTGACCCCGCGCCGGGAGCAGTTCTTC | CASSLTPRREQFF | TRBV12-3/TRBV12-4 | NA | TRBJ2-1 | NA
TGCAGCGTTGAAGGGGTTTACGAGCAGTACTTC | CSVEGVYEQYF | TRBV29-1 | NA | TRBJ2-7 | NA
TGTGCCAGCAGCACATTCTCTGGAAACACCATATATTTT | CASSTFSGNTIYF | TRBV2 | once | TRBJ1-3 | NA
TGTGCCAGCAGCCGGTCGTCCGGCAGGAGCATTGGAAACACCATATATTTT | CASSRSSGRSIGNTIYF | TRBV3-1/TRBV3-2 | NA | TRBJ1-3 | NA
TGTGCCAGCTCCCCGCAACAGGCGAGCTCTAATGAAAAACTGTTTTTT | CASSPQQASSNEKLFF | TRBV18 | NA | TRBJ1-4 | NA
TGTGCCAGCAGCCAAGAATCTAGAAGCTCCTACAATGAGCAGTTCTTC | CASSQESRSSYNEQFF | TRBV4-2 | NA | TRBJ2-1 | NA
TGTGCCTGGAGTGTATTGGGGGGTAGGTGGACTGAAGCTTTCTTT | CAWSVLGGRWTEAFF | TRBV30 | NA | TRBJ1-1 | NA
TGTGCCAGCAGCCAAGCGGGACTAGCGGCCTACAATGAGCAGTTCTTC | CASSQAGLAAYNEQFF | TRBV3-1/TRBV3-2 | NA | TRBJ2-1 | TRBD2
TGCGCCAGCAGCAGGGGAGACAGGGAGGGCACAGATACGCAGTATTTT | CASSRGDREGTDTQYF | TRBV5-1 | NA | TRBJ2-3 | NA
TGTGCCACCTCCCCAGAGATCTTTTCCTACGAGCAGTACTTC | CATSPEIFSYEQYF | TRBV10-3 | NA | TRBJ2-7 | NA
TGTGCCAGCAGGGCCGGGACAGTTGATGGCTACACCTTC | CASRAGTVDGYTF | TRBV2 | NA | TRBJ1-2 | TRBD1
TGTGCCAGCAGCCCCCCGGTAGCCAGGGGATTCACCGGGGAGCTGTTTTTT | CASSPPVARGFTGELFF | TRBV7-9 | NA | TRBJ2-2 | NA
TGTGCCAGTAGTCCCCGAGGGTTGCTGAGGGCGGACACTGAAGCTTTCTTT | CASSPRGLLRADTEAFF | TRBV19 | NA | TRBJ1-1 | NA
TGCGCCAGCAGCCAAGAACAGGGGGGGACTGAAGCTTTCTTT | CASSQEQGGTEAFF | TRBV4-3 | NA | TRBJ1-1 | TRBD1
TGTGCCAGTAGTGACAGGGTTGGCAATTCACCCCTCCACTTT | CASSDRVGNSPLHF | TRBV19 | NA | TRBJ1-6 | TRBD1
TGTGCCAGCAGTGGTGACAATTACAATGAGCAGTTCTTC | CASSGDNYNEQFF | TRBV2 | NA | TRBJ2-1 | NA
TGTGCCAGTAGTATAGTAACAGGGGGCACAGATACGCAGTATTTT | CASSIVTGGTDTQYF | TRBV19 | NA | TRBJ2-3 | TRBD1
TGTGCCACCAGAACAAGCGGGGGGTTCCACGAGCAGTACTTC | CATRTSGGFHEQYF | TRBV2 | NA | TRBJ2-7 | TRBD2
TGTGCCAGCAGTAGACTAGCGAGCACAGATACGCAGTATTTT | CASSRLASTDTQYF | TRBV2 | NA | TRBJ2-3 | TRBD2
TGTGCCAGCGCCACGGGGCCAAGCTCCTATAATTCACCCCTCCACTTT | CASATGPSSYNSPLHF | TRBV9 | NA | TRBJ1-6 | NA
TGTGCCAGCAGTGAGGGACTAGCGGGGGGACAAGAGACCCAGTACTTC | CASSEGLAGGQETQYF | TRBV6-1 | NA | TRBJ2-5 | TRBD2
TGTGCCATCAGTGTCGGTGCGGGGACAACTGGAAACACCATATATTTT | CAISVGAGTTGNTIYF | TRBV10-3 | NA | TRBJ1-3 | NA
TGTGCCCTCCTGAGCGGGGGGTATTACAATGAGCAGTTCTTC | CALLSGGYYNEQFF | TRBV30 | NA | TRBJ2-1 | TRBD2
TGTGCCAGCAGCCCGCGGACAGGACTCCAAGAGACCCAGTACTTC | CASSPRTGLQETQYF | TRBV7-2 | once | TRBJ2-5 | TRBD1
TGTGCCAGCAGGACACGACAGGGGCCTAACTATGGCTACACCTTC | CASRTRQGPNYGYTF | TRBV6-1 | NA | TRBJ1-2 | TRBD1
TGTGCCAGCTCACCGGGGGGCAAAGTAGGAGAGACCCAGTACTTC | CASSPGGKVGETQYF | TRBV18 | once | TRBJ2-5 | NA
TGTGCCAGTAGCGGTACAGGGGCCTATAATTCACCCCTCCACTTT | CASSGTGAYNSPLHF | TRBV19 | NA | TRBJ1-6 | TRBD1